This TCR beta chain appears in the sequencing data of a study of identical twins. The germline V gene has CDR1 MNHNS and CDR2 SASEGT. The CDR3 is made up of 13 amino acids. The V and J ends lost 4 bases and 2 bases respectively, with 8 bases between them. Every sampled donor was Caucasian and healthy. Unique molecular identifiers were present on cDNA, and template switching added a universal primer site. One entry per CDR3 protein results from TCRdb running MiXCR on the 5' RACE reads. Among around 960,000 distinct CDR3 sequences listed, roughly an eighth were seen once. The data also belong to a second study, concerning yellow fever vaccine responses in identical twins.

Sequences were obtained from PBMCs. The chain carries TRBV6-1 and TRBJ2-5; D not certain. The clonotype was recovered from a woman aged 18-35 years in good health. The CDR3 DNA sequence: TGTGCCAGCAGTGCCGCGGTACAAGAGACCCAGTACTTC. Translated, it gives CASSAAVQETQYF.